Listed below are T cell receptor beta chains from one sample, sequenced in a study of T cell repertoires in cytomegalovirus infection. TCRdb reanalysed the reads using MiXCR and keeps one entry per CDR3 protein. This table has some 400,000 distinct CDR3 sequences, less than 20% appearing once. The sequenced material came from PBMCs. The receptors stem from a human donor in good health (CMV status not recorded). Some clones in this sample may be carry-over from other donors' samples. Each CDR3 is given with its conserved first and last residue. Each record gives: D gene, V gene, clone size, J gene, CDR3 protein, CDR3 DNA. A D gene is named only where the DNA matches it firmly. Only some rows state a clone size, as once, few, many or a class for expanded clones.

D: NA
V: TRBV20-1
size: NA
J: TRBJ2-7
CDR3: CSARVRQPSYEQYF
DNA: TGCAGTGCTAGAGTCCGACAGCCCTCCTACGAGCAGTACTTC

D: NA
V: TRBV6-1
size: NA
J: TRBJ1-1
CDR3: CASREATGLNTEAFF
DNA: TGTGCCAGCAGGGAAGCCACAGGGTTGAACACTGAAGCTTTCTTT

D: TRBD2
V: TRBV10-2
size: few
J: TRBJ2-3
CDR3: CASSEAPGLARDTQYF
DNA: TGCGCCAGCAGTGAGGCACCGGGACTAGCCAGGGATACGCAGTATTTT

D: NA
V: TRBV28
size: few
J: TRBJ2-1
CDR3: CASRVDSYNEQFF
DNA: TGTGCCAGCAGGGTCGACAGCTACAATGAGCAGTTCTTC

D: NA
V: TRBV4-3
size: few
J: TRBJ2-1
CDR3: CASSQVGLRGYNEQFF
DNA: TGCGCCAGCAGTCAAGTAGGACTCCGAGGGTACAATGAGCAGTTCTTC

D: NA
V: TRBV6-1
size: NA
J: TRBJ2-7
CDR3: CASSRPGRPYEQYF
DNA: TGTGCCAGCAGTCGACCGGGCCGGCCCTACGAGCAGTACTTC

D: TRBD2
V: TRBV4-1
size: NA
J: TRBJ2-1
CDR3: CASSSEVASGTPPNYNEQFF
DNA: TGCGCCAGCAGCTCAGAGGTTGCTAGCGGGACCCCGCCGAATTACAATGAGCAGTTCTTC

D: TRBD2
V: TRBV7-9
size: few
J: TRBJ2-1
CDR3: CASSLRLAGPDF
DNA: TGTGCCAGCAGCTTAAGACTAGCGGGACCTGACTTC

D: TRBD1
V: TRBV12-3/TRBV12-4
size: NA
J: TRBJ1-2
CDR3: CASSPLPRQGYYGYTF
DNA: TGTGCCAGCAGCCCGCTACCCCGACAGGGATACTATGGCTACACCTTC

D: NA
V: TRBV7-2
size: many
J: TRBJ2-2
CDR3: CASSLQTITGELFF
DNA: TGTGCCAGCAGCCTCCAGACAATAACCGGGGAGCTGTTTTTT

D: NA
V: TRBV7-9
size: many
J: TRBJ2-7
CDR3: CASSAQGRFYEQYF
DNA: TGTGCCAGCAGCGCCCAGGGGCGCTTCTACGAGCAGTACTTC

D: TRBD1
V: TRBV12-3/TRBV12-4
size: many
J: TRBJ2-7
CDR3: CASSSGTGYQQYF
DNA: TGTGCCAGCAGTTCCGGGACAGGGTATCAGCAGTACTTC

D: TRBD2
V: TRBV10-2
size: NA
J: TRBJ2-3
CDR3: CASSGRIAGGPFEDTQYF
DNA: TGCGCCAGCAGTGGGAGAATAGCGGGAGGGCCATTTGAAGATACGCAGTATTTT

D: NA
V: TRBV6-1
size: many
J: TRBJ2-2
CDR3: CASRPGSNTGELFF
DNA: TGTGCCAGCAGACCCGGGTCCAACACCGGGGAGCTGTTTTTT

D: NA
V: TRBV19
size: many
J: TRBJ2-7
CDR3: CASRRQDSYEQYF
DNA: TGTGCCAGTAGGAGACAGGACTCCTACGAGCAGTACTTC

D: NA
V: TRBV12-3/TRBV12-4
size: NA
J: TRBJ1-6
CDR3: CASSQTTRSPLHF
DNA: TGTGCCAGCAGTCAGACGACGAGGTCACCCCTCCACTTT

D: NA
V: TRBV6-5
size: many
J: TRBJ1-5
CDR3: CASSYRVNQPQHF
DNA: TGTGCCAGCAGTTACAGGGTTAATCAGCCCCAGCATTTT

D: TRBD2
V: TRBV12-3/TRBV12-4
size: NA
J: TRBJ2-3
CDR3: CASRPPSGSTNTQYF
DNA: TGTGCCAGCAGGCCGCCTAGCGGGAGCACAAATACGCAGTATTTT

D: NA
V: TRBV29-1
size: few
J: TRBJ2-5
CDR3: CSVVGRETQYF
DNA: TGCAGCGTTGTTGGCCGAGAGACCCAGTACTTC

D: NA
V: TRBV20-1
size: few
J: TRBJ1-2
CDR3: CSALEMTVHGYTF
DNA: TGCAGTGCTTTAGAGATGACAGTTCATGGCTACACCTTC

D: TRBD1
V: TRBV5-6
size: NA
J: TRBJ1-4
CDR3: CASSLSWTGGEKLFF
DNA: TGTGCCAGCAGCTTGTCTTGGACAGGGGGCGAAAAACTGTTTTTT

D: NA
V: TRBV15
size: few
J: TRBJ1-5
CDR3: CATSPEGSVKVQPQHF
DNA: TGTGCCACCAGCCCCGAGGGAAGCGTAAAGGTCCAGCCCCAGCATTTT

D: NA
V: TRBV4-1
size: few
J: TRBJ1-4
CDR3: CASSQDRVSTNEKLFF
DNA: TGCGCCAGCAGCCAAGACAGGGTTTCGACTAATGAAAAACTGTTTTTT

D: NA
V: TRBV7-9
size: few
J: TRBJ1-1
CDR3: CASSLVPSTEAFF
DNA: TGTGCCAGCAGCTTAGTCCCGTCCACTGAAGCTTTCTTT

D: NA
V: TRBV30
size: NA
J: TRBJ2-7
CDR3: CAWSLASGFSYEQYF
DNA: TGTGCCTGGAGCCTCGCATCGGGGTTTAGCTACGAGCAGTACTTC

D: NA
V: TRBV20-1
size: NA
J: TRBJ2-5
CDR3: CSARDTSSYQETQYF
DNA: TGCAGTGCTAGGGACACCTCGTCGTACCAAGAGACCCAGTACTTC

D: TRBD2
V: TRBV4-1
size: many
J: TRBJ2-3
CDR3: CASSQDPTGGADTQYF
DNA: TGCGCCAGCAGCCAAGATCCGACGGGGGGGGCAGATACGCAGTATTTT

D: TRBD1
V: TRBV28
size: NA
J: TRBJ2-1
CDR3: CASSSAGRDRYNEQFF
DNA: TGTGCCAGCAGTTCGGCGGGTCGGGACAGGTACAATGAGCAGTTCTTC

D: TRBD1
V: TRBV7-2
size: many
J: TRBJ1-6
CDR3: CASSRDRSLTLHF
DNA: TGTGCCAGCAGCAGGGACAGAAGTCTAACCCTCCACTTT

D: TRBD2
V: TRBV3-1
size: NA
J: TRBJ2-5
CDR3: CASSQESAGLAAKETQYF
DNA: TGTGCCAGCAGCCAAGAATCCGCAGGGCTAGCGGCGAAAGAGACCCAGTACTTC

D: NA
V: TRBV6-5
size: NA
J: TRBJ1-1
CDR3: CASSPLQGNTEAFF
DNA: TGTGCCAGCAGCCCCCTACAGGGAAACACTGAAGCTTTCTTT

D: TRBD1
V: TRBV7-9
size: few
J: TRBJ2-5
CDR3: CASSPWTGGLQGETQYF
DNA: TGTGCCAGCAGCCCCTGGACAGGCGGGTTACAGGGGGAGACCCAGTACTTC

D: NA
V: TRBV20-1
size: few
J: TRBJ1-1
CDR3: CSAELRVKNTEAFF
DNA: TGCAGTGCAGAACTCAGGGTAAAGAACACTGAAGCTTTCTTT

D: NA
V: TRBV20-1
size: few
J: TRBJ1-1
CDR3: CSARDRKGFTEAFF
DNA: TGCAGTGCTAGAGATCGCAAGGGTTTCACTGAAGCTTTCTTT

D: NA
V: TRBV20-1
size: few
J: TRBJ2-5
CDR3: CSASTHGGAEETQYF
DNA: TGCAGTGCCTCCACCCACGGGGGTGCCGAAGAGACCCAGTACTTC

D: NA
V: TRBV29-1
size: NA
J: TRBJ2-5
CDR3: CSARTAGEETQYF
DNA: TGCAGCGCGAGAACGGCAGGGGAGGAGACCCAGTACTTC